This TCR beta chain was recovered during a study of post-analysis software for immune sequencing data. Overall study results and limits: Four or five TRBV segments were more frequent in patients than controls; TRBV5-6, TRBV5-1 and TRBV20-1 belonged to this group. When compared against controls, multiple sclerosis patients showed significantly lower normalized Chao1 diversity.

TCR beta cDNA libraries had unique molecular identifiers. TCRdb called the PCR reads again in MiXCR, with one record for every CDR3 protein. The sample lists approximately 690,000 distinct CDR3 sequences; 55% to 60% were seen once. There are 14 residues in the CDR3. CDR1 ENHRY and CDR2 SYGVKD come from the germline V gene. Between the trimmed V and J ends, which lost 10 bases and 1 base, there was a span of 16 bases. On this clonotype itself: The antigen remains undetermined.

The J gene is TRBJ2-5, the V gene TRBV10-3; TRBD2 might be the D (6 bases). Sequencing input: blood. This TCR derives from a girl aged 2 to 9 with multiple sclerosis. The CDR3 sequence is CATASGGSQETQYF. The CDR3, as DNA: TGTGCCACCGCCAGCGGAGGGTCCCAAGAGACCCAGTACTTC.